Reported below is one T cell receptor beta chain. Its antigen remains unknown. This sample was taken from a study of shared clonotypes between healthy human individuals. Measured with immunoSEQ multiplex PCR; TCRdb has only the in-frame clones, and not every one. This table has around 430,000 clones, roughly 77% appearing once. Study-level points and caveats: The low donor count limited represented genetic and exposure-history diversity.

The ends were cut back, 7 bases at V and 4 bases at J, with 5 bases in the middle. Germline V CDR1 and CDR2: MNHEY, SMNVEV (reference sequence). This CDR3 is 11 amino acids long. V gene TRBV27 combines with J gene TRBJ2-1; D remains ambiguous. The receptor's source is a middle-aged woman in good health. Some clones in this sample may be carry-over from other donors' samples. The sample was PBMCs. The CDR3 loop reads CASTAYNEQFF. The DNA for the CDR3 is TGTGCCAGCACTGCGTACAATGAGCAGTTCTTC.